The 13 T cell receptor beta chains in this list originate from one sample, sequenced in a study of control samples from healthy donors and cancer patients. The repertoire was sequenced with immunoSEQ multiplex PCR; TCRdb's copy has only in-frame clones and lacks some. The sample carries about 180,000 clones, just over 90% recorded once. Sample: blood. The receptors shown here come from a man under 40 in good health.

This clone was seen more than once but under ten times. This chain joins TRBV6-5 and TRBJ1-1, with D tentatively TRBD1 (5 bases). The germline V gene encodes CDR1 MNHEY and CDR2 SVGAGI. CDR3 length equals 11 residues. V was trimmed by 6 bases and J by 5 bases, leaving 7 bases between them. The CDR3 bases are TGTGCCAGCAGGGGGCGGACTGAAGCTTTCTTT. Translation: CASRGRTEAFF.

The gene calls are TRBV3-1 (or the pseudogene TRBV3-2) and TRBJ1-2, with unresolved D. Germline-derived CDR1 and CDR2 are LGHDT and YNNKEL (reference sequence). The CDR3 extends over 14 amino acids. The V end lost 1 base, the J end lost 5 bases, and 11 bases lay between the germline ends. In DNA, the CDR3 is TGTGCCAGCAGCCAAGTGGACGCGGGGTATGGCTACACCTTC. This sequence encodes CASSQVDAGYGYTF.

The genes are TRBV7-9 and TRBJ2-5, with D uncertain. V shed 5 bases and J shed 0 bases, with 7 bases lying between them. Germline V lookup: CDR1 SEHNR, CDR2 FQNEAQ (reference sequence). CDR3 length: 13 residues. Here the CDR3 DNA reads TGTGCCAGCAGCCCCGACAACCAAGAGACCCAGTACTTC. Its protein is CASSPDNQETQYF.

The chain links TRBV4-1 to TRBJ2-1, with 9 bases matching TRBD1. V lost 1 base and J lost 8; bases outside the gene matches: 0. CDR1 and CDR2 (germline): MGHRA, YSYEKL. The CDR3 runs 13 residues. CDR3 in DNA: TGCGCCAGCAGCCAAGGACAGGGGGATGAGCAGTTCTTC. Amino acid sequence: CASSQGQGDEQFF.

The chain combines TRBV4-3 with TRBJ2-2; 7 bases agree with TRBD1. Germline-derived CDR1 and CDR2 are LGHNA and YSLEER. This CDR3 comprises 16 residues. Losses at the gene ends were 3 bases for V and 5 bases for J; bases not matched to a gene: 9. CDR3 in amino acids: CASSQERGLGTGELFF. As DNA, the CDR3 is TGCGCCAGCAGCCAGGAAAGGGGGCTGGGGACCGGGGAGCTGTTTTTT.

The chain couples TRBV19 to TRBJ2-2; D gene ambiguous. The CDR3 has 11 amino acids. V lost 9 bases and J lost 2, with 4 bases in between. Germline loops: CDR1 LNHDA, CDR2 SQIVND (reference sequence). CDR3: CASRNTGELFF. As DNA, the CDR3 is TGTGCCAGCAGAAACACCGGGGAGCTGTTTTTT.

The chain joins TRBV27 to TRBJ1-1; D not certain. This CDR3 is 13 amino acids long. The V end lost 5 bases, the J end lost 0 bases, and 7 bases lay between the germline ends. Germline V gene lookup returns CDR1 MNHEY and CDR2 SMNVEV (reference sequence). The CDR3, as DNA: TGTGCCAGCAGTGCCAGGTTGAACACTGAAGCTTTCTTT. As protein: CASSARLNTEAFF.

This rearrangement joins TRBV7-9 to TRBJ2-2; D may be TRBD1 (6 bases). The germline gives CDR1 SEHNR, CDR2 FQNEAQ (reference sequence). V lost 4 bases and J lost 1, with 16 bases in between. This CDR3 is 17 amino acids long. Here the CDR3 reads CASSYIRQGWNTGELFF. The CDR3 DNA reads TGTGCCAGCAGCTATATTAGGCAGGGGTGGAACACCGGGGAGCTGTTTTTT.

The chain uses TRBV19 and TRBJ2-3; weak D call: TRBD1 (5 bases). Germline V gene sequence: CDR1 LNHDA, CDR2 SQIVND (reference sequence). Trimming took off 3 bases at V and 2 bases at J, with 9 bases between the two ends. The CDR3 has 14 residues. For the CDR3, the DNA is TGTGCCAGTAGTATTTGGGGCCTCACAGATACGCAGTATTTT. This codes for CASSIWGLTDTQYF.

The CDR3 bases are TGTGCCAGCAGCTTCGGGACAGCCCGCTATGGCTACACCTTC. This translates into CASSFGTARYGYTF. V is TRBV6-5 and J is TRBJ1-2, with TRBD1 identical over 7 bases. Per germline, CDR1 MNHEY and CDR2 SVGAGI. The CDR3 sequence is 14 residues long. With 6 bases clipped from V and 4 bases from J, the junction kept 8 bases outside the gene matches.

The CDR3 DNA reads TGTGTCAGAAGCGGTTCGGTCACTAGCGACTCCTACGAGCAGTACTTC. Protein: CVRSGSVTSDSYEQYF. The chain carries TRBV7-5 and TRBJ2-7; the table's D gene call, TRBD2, was not cross checked with the DNA. TRBV7-5 is marked as a pseudogene. This CDR3 comprises 16 residues.

The chain joins TRBV4-1 to TRBJ1-1; TRBD1 agrees at 7 bases. The CDR3 totals 17 residues. After removal of 1 base from V and 1 base from J, the junction contained 9 bases not matched to a gene. The germline CDR1 and CDR2 sequences are MGHRA and YSYEKL. CDR3 DNA: TGCGCCAGCAGCCAAGTGGGAAGGGGGCGAGCGAACACTGAAGCTTTCTTT. It translates to CASSQVGRGRANTEAFF.

This clone has only one observation. V is TRBV14 and J is TRBJ2-1, with 11 bases identical to TRBD2. V lost 4 bases to trimming and J lost 6 bases; unmatched junction nucleotides: 5. The CDR3 has 15 amino acids. Germline CDR1 reads SGHDN; CDR2 reads FVKESK. The CDR3, as DNA: TGTGCCAGCAGCCGATTTAGCGGGAGGGCCAATGAGCAGTTCTTC. The encoded protein is CASSRFSGRANEQFF.